The 8 T cell receptor beta chains below come from one sample, sequenced in a study of blood T cell repertoires in COVID-19. The method was immunoSEQ multiplex PCR; TCRdb's version includes in-frame clones alone and lacks a portion of them. Here the sample spans about 150,000 clones, 75% to 95% being singletons. Sequences were obtained from peripheral blood. Receptors originate from a man aged 45 to 65 with acute or convalescent COVID-19.

The count of this clone is one. The chain is built from TRBV6-2 or TRBV6-3 and TRBJ1-5, with no clear D. CDR1 and CDR2 (germline): MNHEY, SVGEGT. The germline V and J ends were trimmed by 0 bases and 2 bases, with 17 bases remaining between them. This CDR3 region has 18 residues. This CDR3 is CASSYSILELRGNQPQHF. The CDR3 DNA reads TGTGCCAGCAGTTACTCGATTTTGGAGCTTCGAGGCAATCAGCCCCAGCATTTT.

The chain employs TRBV9 and TRBJ1-3; a possible D gene is TRBD1 (6 bases). Germline V gene sequence: CDR1 SGDLS, CDR2 YYNGEE. Between the trimmed V and J ends, which lost 0 bases and 2 bases, there was a span of 9 bases. This CDR3 is built from 15 residues. For the CDR3, the DNA is TGTGCCAGCAGCGTAGAGCCAGGGGCTGGAAACACCATATATTTT. Protein sequence: CASSVEPGAGNTIYF.

The chain employs TRBV9 and TRBJ1-4, with a possible D match to TRBD1 (5 bases). The CDR3 runs 20 residues. CDR1 and CDR2 from the germline V gene are SGDLS and YYNGEE. Trimming left V 9 bases short and J 4 bases short, with 34 bases between. The CDR3 coding sequence is TGTGCCATCCTTTGTCCACCGATAAAGATACCGGACACCGATAATGAAAAACTGTTTTTT. This translates into CAILCPPIKIPDTDNEKLFF. Full variable domain (rest looked up from reference TRBV9 and TRBJ1-4): DSGVTQTPKHLITATGQRVTLRCSPRSGDLSVYWYQQSLDQGLQFLIQYYNGEERAKGNILERFSAQQFPDLHSELNLSSLELGDSALYFCAILCPPIKIPDTDNEKLFFGSGTQLSVL.

This clone was picked up one time. One end of the junction varies from germline; a read error may be responsible. The chain uses TRBV6-1 and TRBJ1-5; 9 nucleotides align to TRBD1. This CDR3 comprises 18 residues. Germline CDR1 and CDR2: MNHNS and SASEGT. In DNA form, the CDR3 reads TGTGCCAGCAGTGCCCGAGAACAGGGGGCCTATAGCAATCAGTCCCAGCATTTT. Translating gives CASSAREQGAYSNQSQHF.

The chain carries TRBV5-1 and TRBJ1-1; a possible D gene is TRBD1 (5 bases). The CDR3 is 13 residues long. V was pared by 5 bases and J by 3 bases, with 11 bases between. CDR1 and CDR2 (germline): SGHRS, YFSETQ. The CDR3 sequence: CASSRDFDTEAFF. The CDR3 DNA is TGCGCCAGCAGTCGGGACTTCGACACTGAAGCTTTCTTT.

This clone occurred once. The chain links TRBV6-5 to TRBJ2-7; a possible D gene is TRBD1 (7 bases). V lost 6 bases and J 4 bases, leaving 16 bases between the germline ends. Looked up from germline, CDR1 is MNHEY and CDR2 is SVGAGI. The CDR3 is 14 amino acids. CDR3 loop: CASRAGGLSYEQYF. In nucleotides, the CDR3 is TGTGCCAGCAGGGCAGGGGGGCTGTCTTACGAGCAGTACTTC.

This clone was detected once. The CDR3 loop is CASSNRTGKLKDTEAFF. The CDR3, as DNA: TGTGCCAGCAGCAACCGGACCGGGAAGCTAAAAGACACTGAAGCTTTCTTT. The chain combines TRBV21-1 with TRBJ1-1. TRBV21-1 is a recognized pseudogene. The CDR3 length is 17 residues.

CDR3 coding DNA: TGTGCCAGCAGCCAAGATCATACGGGAGACTCGGCCAAAAACATTCAGTACTTC. Amino acids: CASSQDHTGDSAKNIQYF. This chain connects TRBV4-2 to TRBJ2-4; tentative D call: TRBD2 (6 bases). Per the germline V gene, CDR1 is LGHNA and CDR2 is YNFKEQ. The CDR3 has 18 residues. The V gene lost 0 bases and the J gene lost 1 base, with 16 bases spanning the gap.